This T cell receptor (beta chain) appears in the sequencing data of a study of technical replicates of blood from a few donors. Here immunoSEQ multiplex PCR was the method, and the copy in TCRdb shows in-frame clones only, minus some. Among around 80,000 clones, 85% to 95% were seen once, and the ten largest hold about 0.23%. Deletions cut 4 bases from V and 5 bases from J, with 12 bases between. The germline V gene encodes CDR1 SQVTM and CDR2 ANQGSEA. The CDR3 has 13 residues. The chain uses TRBV29-1 and TRBJ2-1; no definite D call. The sequencing sample was made of T cells isolated from PBMCs. The TCR was taken from a human donor in good health. CDR3 coding DNA: TGCAGCGTTGTACAGTCCTTGGACAATGAGCAGTTCTTC. Amino acid sequence: CSVVQSLDNEQFF.